This TCR beta chain was sequenced in a study of regulatory T cells in long-lasting Graves disease. Investigators prepared the TCR beta libraries by applying iRepertoire HTBI primers and Arm-PCR of CDR3 regions. TCRdb processed the multiplex PCR reads anew with MiXCR; each CDR3 protein has one entry. The repertoire holds about 400,000 distinct CDR3 sequences, with less than 25% as singletons. The time point denotes: persistent/refractory GD, antithyroid drugs over 5 years with positive TRAb. PBMCs provided the RNA from which the TCR library was made. Trimming took off 2 bases at V and 5 bases at J, with 21 bases between the two ends. CDR1 SGHVS and CDR2 FNYEAQ come from the germline V gene. The CDR3 spans 17 residues.

The TCR sequence derives from a female donor with Graves disease. The rearrangement links TRBV7-6 to TRBJ1-1, with D possibly matching TRBD1 (5 bases). Sequencing used peripheral blood mononuclear cells (PBMCs), obtained when the disease was refractory, from a patient treated with antithyroid drugs. The CDR3 is CASSLTPRVDLGTEAFF. CDR3 coding DNA: TGTGCCAGCAGCTTAACTCCCAGGGTGGATTTAGGGACTGAAGCTTTCTTT. The complete variable domain, with remaining parts taken from reference TRBV7-6 and TRBJ1-1, reads GAGVSQSPRYKVTKRGQDVALRCDPISGHVSLYWYRQALGQGPEFLTYFNYEAQQDKSGLPNDRFSAERPEGSISTLTIQRTEQRDSAMYRCASSLTPRVDLGTEAFFGQGTRLTVV.